The clone carrying this T cell receptor beta chain was seen a handful of times. The antigen remains undetermined. Germline CDR1 SNHLY, CDR2 FYNNEI. The CDR3 extends over 16 amino acids. Trimming took 6 bases from V and 3 from J; bases not matched to a gene: 7. This record comes from a study of blood T cells in healthy people across ages. Findings and limits, study-wide: The recorded TCR beta diversity per million T cells decreased in a roughly linear manner with age.

PCR was performed a second time for about 7 to 12 cycles using a sample-barcoded 5' primer and a J-beta primer mix. TCRdb redid the calling of the 5' RACE reads with MiXCR, one entry per CDR3 protein. The sample has around 1,000,000 distinct CDR3 sequences, almost 25% seen once; the top ten hold less than 0.85%. Drawn from each donor were around 10 milliliters of peripheral blood. This same sample was also part of a study on T cells of mothers and their children.

This chain links TRBV2 with TRBJ2-6; 8 bases are shared with TRBD1. Sequences were obtained from blood. The TCR was taken from a girl aged 2-9 years in good health. CDR3 in amino acids: CASRTGEAFGANVLTF. CDR3 DNA sequence: TGTGCCAGCAGGACAGGGGAGGCTTTTGGGGCCAACGTCCTGACTTTC.